This TCR beta chain was retrieved from a study of T cell responses to AZD1222 COVID-19 vaccine (dated by TCRdb to the early 2020s). Some background on the complete study: AZD1222 recipients whose second dose came at about 4 weeks and those whose second dose came at about 12 weeks were combined into one group, since spike-specific TCR depth and breadth did not differ between the two schedules. A total of approximately 240 trial participants underwent TCR sequencing, of whom about 210 had received two doses of AZD1222 and approximately 25 had received two doses of the MenACWY control vaccine. Enrollment into the trials was organized by age into subgroups of 18-55, 56-69 and 70-plus years, and those subgroups contained roughly 140, 27 and 60 TCR-sequenced participants, respectively. Here is what the overall study found, with its caveats: CD4 TCRs associated with the vaccine covered the entire spike protein, and the dominant responses were in regions 160-218 and 743-854. Participants were mostly white British, with more females than males. The authors suggested clonal diversity may have been underestimated. Conclusions about previously exposed vaccinees are limited because only 6 or 7 AZD1222 recipients were SARS-CoV-2 seropositive at baseline. After two AZD1222 doses, both the breadth and the depth of spike-specific TCRs were significantly higher than at day 0 and than in MenACWY recipients. The 56-69-year group was small, and its depth increase did not reach significance, likely because of low power. Because no day 14 peak-response samples were available, repertoires were characterized only after the peak T cell response. Reportedly, almost half of the unique spike-specific TCRs recognized epitopes lying outside the regions that are mutated in the B.1.351 and B.1.1.7 variants.

Points on this clone: The clone's antigen remains unknown. No base qualities exist here, and no much larger clone lies one base off it.

The germline V gene gives CDR1 as MNHNS and CDR2 as SASEGT. The CDR3 contains 13 residues, cysteine and phenylalanine counted. This entry keeps only the CDR3 DNA: 39 bases, framed from base 1. The junction shows trimming of 2 bases on V and 11 bases on J, plus 13 bases between the germline ends. The CDR3 regions of human TCRbeta chains were analyzed by immunosequencing. Per the source publication's procedure: Repertoire TCRs were checked for matches against a reference library of SARS-CoV-2-specific TCRs that had been generated using the MIRA antigen-specificity platform. Breadth was defined as the fraction of unique TCRs that were SARS-CoV-2-associated. Depth was defined as the fraction of total T cells that were SARS-CoV-2-associated. Using the MIRA data, each spike-specific TCR was assigned both to the spike region to which the TCR was reactive and to a CD4 or CD8 class. Log10-transformed breadth and depth values were compared by one-way ANOVA with Sidak's multiple comparisons tests. Drawn from immuneACCESS, this table holds only the in-frame rearrangements with V and J called that TCRdb kept. Clones are partly lost; checked studies trace under half to an unresolved V gene and leave the rest unexplained. V and J calls and clone size follow that table, whereas D and trimming were derived from the DNA. The sample table lists around 160,000 clones, about 93% of them with a count of one. The ten most abundant clones make up approximately 2% of the sample.

The time point label, as the study defines it: baseline before first vaccination. Samples from vaccinated people were obtained from the UK trials COV001 and COV002, which included a single-blind randomized controlled phase 2/3 trial of AZD1222 (ChAdOx1 nCoV-19) in healthy adults. For TCRbeta chain sequencing, PBMC samples were collected from trial participants at day 0 and at day 28 after the second dose. The material sequenced was peripheral blood, taken on day 0 of AZD1222 vaccination. The sequence came from an adult in good health. The chain couples TRBV6-1 to TRBJ1-5; there is no confident call for the D gene. The CDR3 corresponds to CASSETPPRSQHF. In nucleotides, the sequence is TGTGCCAGCAGTGAAACCCCCCCACGGTCCCAGCATTTT.